One sample yielded the 29 T cell receptor beta chains listed below, sequenced in a study of blood T cell repertoires in COVID-19. The assay was immunoSEQ multiplex PCR, and TCRdb's table has in-frame clones only and misses some. The table lists roughly 150,000 clones, approximately 90% of them singletons, with approximately 11% in the top ten. The sequencing sample was made of peripheral blood. These receptors originate from a woman of 80 years or more with acute or convalescent COVID-19.

V and J are TRBV3-1 (or the pseudogene TRBV3-2) and TRBJ2-1; D uncertain. CDR3 length: 13 residues. Germline CDR1 reads LGHDT; CDR2 reads YNNKEL (reference sequence). Between the trimmed V and J ends, which lost 0 bases and 6 bases, there was a span of 6 bases. The CDR3 protein is CASSQDLVNEQFF. Written as DNA, the CDR3 is TGTGCCAGCAGCCAAGATCTTGTCAATGAGCAGTTCTTC.

The chain is built from TRBV6-5 and TRBJ2-7; 7 nucleotides agree with TRBD1. The CDR3 is made up of 15 amino acids. Germline CDR1 is MNHEY and CDR2 is SVGAGI. V shed 6 bases and J 0 bases; nucleotides not matched to a gene: 8. In DNA, the CDR3 is TGTGCCAGCAGGACCGGGACAGCGAACTCCTACGAGCAGTACTTC. Residues: CASRTGTANSYEQYF.

Details on this clone: The same CDR3 also results from other DNA sequences found in this sample. The chain joins TRBV5-1 to TRBJ1-1; 7 bases match TRBD1. V lost 4 bases, J lost 0 bases, and 3 bases stayed unmatched. This CDR3 has 14 residues. The germline gives CDR1 SGHRS, CDR2 YFSETQ. The CDR3 loop reads CASSLTGMNTEAFF. DNA for the CDR3: TGCGCCAGCAGCCTGACAGGGATGAACACTGAAGCTTTCTTT.

The chain combines TRBV30 with TRBJ1-2, with D perhaps TRBD1 (5 bases). The CDR3 covers 14 residues. Looked up from germline, CDR1 is GTSNPN and CDR2 is SVGIG (reference sequence). V dropped 2 bases and J dropped 7 bases, with 17 bases sitting between them. The CDR3 here is CAWSPGGGVGGYTF. CDR3 DNA sequence: TGTGCCTGGAGTCCCGGGGGAGGAGTAGGTGGCTACACCTTC.

The genes are TRBV14 and TRBJ1-5; the match to TRBD1 covers 7 bases. The J segment lost 3 bases and the V segment lost 3 bases, leaving 8 bases of the junction unmatched. The CDR3 extends over 16 amino acids. Germline lookup yields CDR1 SGHDN and CDR2 FVKESK. CDR3 residues: CASSQLLTGANQPQHF. Here the CDR3 DNA reads TGTGCCAGCAGCCAGCTCCTTACAGGGGCCAATCAGCCCCAGCATTTT.

The rearrangement uses TRBV19 and TRBJ1-6, with TRBD1 identical over 9 bases. V was clipped by 4 bases and J by 11 bases; unmatched bases: 9. The CDR3 sequence is 15 residues long. The germline gives CDR1 LNHDA, CDR2 SQIVND (reference sequence). The CDR3 bases are TGTGCCAGTAGTAACTTCGGGACAGGGTATGCACCCCTCCACTTT. Encoded protein: CASSNFGTGYAPLHF.

The CDR3 here is CASSREGKETQYF. In DNA form, the CDR3 reads TGTGCCAGCAGCCGGGAGGGGAAAGAGACCCAGTACTTC. The chain is built from TRBV3-1 (or the pseudogene TRBV3-2) and TRBJ2-5; TRBD2 aligns across 7 bases. There are 13 residues in the CDR3. The germline V gene has CDR1 LGHDT and CDR2 YNNKEL (reference sequence). V lost 4 bases and J lost 3; bases outside the gene matches: 2.

This rearrangement joins TRBV4-1 to TRBJ2-5, with D possibly matching TRBD2 (7 bases). CDR3 length equals 15 residues. Trimming removed 3 bases at V and 3 bases at J, with 14 bases between. Looked up from germline, CDR1 is MGHRA and CDR2 is YSYEKL. DNA of the CDR3: TGCGCCAGCAGCCACATAGGGGGAGGGAAAGAGACCCAGTACTTC. The encoded protein is CASSHIGGGKETQYF.

The gene calls are TRBV7-2 and TRBJ2-5; 8 nucleotides align to TRBD1. The CDR3 spans 14 residues. The V gene's germline CDR1 is SGHTA and CDR2 FQGNSA. The V and J ends lost 3 bases and 5 bases, in that order; junction bases with no gene match: 5. This chain's CDR3 is CASSFTGGGETQYF. As DNA, the CDR3 is TGTGCCAGCAGCTTTACAGGGGGAGGCGAGACCCAGTACTTC.

This clone was recorded a few times. The V gene is TRBV5-1, the J gene TRBJ1-1, with D possibly matching TRBD1 (5 bases). Germline V lookup: CDR1 SGHRS, CDR2 YFSETQ. V was trimmed by 5 bases and J by 5 bases, leaving 16 bases between them. This CDR3 region has 14 residues. The CDR3 nucleotides read TGCGCCAGCAGGGCTCAGGGAAGAGAGACTGAAGCTTTCTTT. Its protein is CASRAQGRETEAFF.

This chain links TRBV3-1 (or the pseudogene TRBV3-2) with TRBJ1-6, with unresolved D. Germline CDR1 LGHDT, CDR2 YNNKEL (reference sequence). The CDR3 consists of 14 residues. Deletions cut 0 bases from V and 8 bases from J, with 8 bases between. The CDR3: CASSQDMGYSPLHF. For the CDR3, the DNA is TGTGCCAGCAGCCAAGATATGGGCTATTCACCCCTCCACTTT.

The rearrangement joins TRBV3-1 (or the pseudogene TRBV3-2) to TRBJ1-6, with D maybe TRBD1 (5 bases). The germline gives CDR1 LGHDT, CDR2 YNNKEL (reference sequence). The V end was cut by 0 bases, the J end by 13 bases, with 16 bases between. The CDR3 consists of 15 residues. The CDR3 sequence is CASSQDRGTYNPLHF. The CDR3, as DNA: TGTGCCAGCAGCCAAGATCGGGGGACGTATAATCCCCTCCACTTT.

This chain joins TRBV5-1 and TRBJ2-5; weak D call: TRBD1 (5 bases). Germline V CDR1 and CDR2: SGHRS, YFSETQ. The CDR3 spans 15 residues. The V and J ends lost 0 bases and 4 bases respectively, with 13 bases between them. The DNA of the CDR3 is TGCGCCAGCAGCTTGGTAGGGGATCCTCGAGAGACCCAGTACTTC. Its translation: CASSLVGDPRETQYF.

The rearrangement joins TRBV23-1 to TRBJ2-5; 8 bases align to TRBD1. TRBV23-1 is marked as an open reading frame, function uncertain. This CDR3 comprises 13 residues. With 2 bases clipped from V and 4 bases from J, the junction kept 0 bases outside the gene matches. CDR3 bases: TGCGCCAGCAGTCAAACAGGGGGAGAGACCCAGTACTTC. Translated, it gives CASSQTGGETQYF.

This chain joins TRBV5-5 and TRBJ1-4; 8 nucleotides align to TRBD1. The germline gives CDR1 SGHKS, CDR2 YYEKEE (reference sequence). This CDR3 is built from 16 residues. V shed 1 base, J shed 7 bases, and the junction held 9 bases outside the gene matches. CDR3 coding DNA: TGTGCCAGCAGCTTGTACAGATCAGGGGGCGGTGAAAAACTGTTTTTT. The encoded protein is CASSLYRSGGGEKLFF.

The J gene is TRBJ1-1, the V gene TRBV6-5; D is uncertain. V was pared by 8 bases and J by 2 bases, with 15 bases between. Germline CDR1 is MNHEY and CDR2 is SVGAGI. This CDR3 is built from 14 residues. The CDR3 here is CASGGGQRNTEAFF. CDR3 bases: TGTGCCAGCGGAGGTGGCCAGAGAAACACTGAAGCTTTCTTT.

V and J are TRBV1 and TRBJ2-3; the D call TRBD2 from the table was never checked on the DNA. TRBV1 is a known pseudogene. This CDR3 region has 17 residues. CDR3 bases: TGCACCAGCAGCCAAGCTAGTTGGGAGGGGGAACCAGATACGCAGTATTTT. Translating gives CTSSQASWEGEPDTQYF.

The rearrangement joins TRBV15 to TRBJ1-6; D remains unclear. V lost 0 bases and J lost 5, with 11 bases in between. The CDR3 is 16 amino acids. From germline, CDR1 is LNHNV and CDR2 YYDKDF (reference sequence). This chain's CDR3 is CATSRDLNSHNSPLHF. Here the CDR3 DNA reads TGTGCCACCAGCAGAGATCTTAACAGCCATAATTCACCCCTCCACTTT.

The rearrangement joins TRBV5-4 to TRBJ1-1; D may be TRBD1 (6 bases). The germline V and J ends were trimmed by 4 bases and 6 bases, with 13 bases remaining between them. Germline lookup yields CDR1 SGHNT and CDR2 YYREEE (reference sequence). The CDR3 is 13 residues long. Here the CDR3 DNA reads TGTGCCAGCAGCAACCAGGGGTACGCTGAAGCTTTCTTT. Translation gives CASSNQGYAEAFF.

The chain recombines TRBV3-1 (or the pseudogene TRBV3-2) with TRBJ1-4; no definite D call. Germline values: CDR1 LGHDT, CDR2 YNNKEL (reference sequence). The V gene lost 2 bases and the J gene lost 4 bases, with 8 bases spanning the gap. The CDR3 contains 14 residues. CDR3 loop: CASSQRTFNEKLFF. As DNA, the CDR3 is TGTGCCAGCAGCCAAAGGACTTTTAATGAAAAACTGTTTTTT.

The rearrangement uses TRBV7-2 and TRBJ1-2; 8 bases agree with TRBD1. The CDR3 runs 15 residues. V lost 4 bases and J lost 4; bases outside the gene matches: 8. Per germline, CDR1 SGHTA and CDR2 FQGNSA. CDR3 protein: CASSYTGGRPYGYTF. The DNA of the CDR3 is TGTGCCAGCAGCTATACAGGGGGACGTCCCTATGGCTACACCTTC.

DNA for the CDR3: TGTGCCAGCAGCCAGGAGAGCGGGGGCACAGATACGCAGTATTTT. This sequence encodes CASSQESGGTDTQYF. This chain connects TRBV4-2 to TRBJ2-3, with 7 bases aligning to TRBD2. V was clipped by 3 bases and J by 1 base; unmatched bases: 4. Per the germline V gene, CDR1 is LGHNA and CDR2 is YNFKEQ. The CDR3 is 15 residues long.

The chain carries TRBV7-3 and TRBJ1-1; 8 positions match TRBD1. The germline V gene has CDR1 SGHTA and CDR2 FQGTGA. This CDR3 is built from 13 residues. V gave up 5 bases and J gave up 8 bases; unmatched junction bases: 7. The chain's CDR3 is CASSLRQGLEAFF. Here the CDR3 DNA reads TGTGCCAGCAGCCTACGACAGGGGCTAGAAGCTTTCTTT.

V and J are TRBV3-1 (or the pseudogene TRBV3-2) and TRBJ2-1, with D possibly being TRBD1 (5 bases). V lost 5 bases and J 4 bases, leaving 9 bases between the germline ends. Looked up from germline, CDR1 is LGHDT and CDR2 is YNNKEL (reference sequence). There are 13 residues in the CDR3. CDR3 amino acids: CASSKDTYNEQFF. The CDR3 DNA reads as TGTGCCAGCAGCAAGGACACGTACAATGAGCAGTTCTTC.

V usage is TRBV20-1 and J usage is TRBJ2-7; D is possibly TRBD1 (5 bases). The CDR3 covers 14 residues. From germline, CDR1 is DFQATT and CDR2 SNEGSKA (reference sequence). With 3 bases removed from V and 0 bases from J, the gap between germline ends came to 12 bases. The CDR3 bases are TGCAGTGCTAGTTCCCAGGGTAGCTCCTACGAGCAGTACTTC. As protein: CSASSQGSSYEQYF.

The CDR3 here is CASSYRRAHEQYF. The CDR3, as DNA: TGTGCCAGCAGTTACCGCAGGGCTCACGAGCAGTACTTC. The J gene is TRBJ2-7, the V gene TRBV6-5; weak D call: TRBD1 (5 bases). The V end was cut by 2 bases, the J end by 5 bases, with 10 bases between. This CDR3 comprises 13 residues. CDR1 is MNHEY and CDR2 is SVGAGI in the germline V gene.

The chain couples TRBV7-8 to TRBJ2-2; 7 bases align to TRBD2. The CDR3 sequence is 15 residues long. Germline CDR1 and CDR2: SGHVS and FQNEAQ. J was trimmed by 7 bases and V by 5 bases; bases with no gene match: 10. Written as DNA, the CDR3 is TGTGCCAGCAGCCTACTAGCGATCCGCGTCGGGGAGCTGTTTTTT. As protein: CASSLLAIRVGELFF.

V gene TRBV3-1 (or the pseudogene TRBV3-2) combines with J gene TRBJ2-5; 9 bases are shared with TRBD1. The CDR3 is made up of 16 amino acids. The germline CDR1 and CDR2 sequences are LGHDT and YNNKEL (reference sequence). The J segment lost 7 bases and the V segment lost 1 base, leaving 10 bases of the junction unmatched. CDR3 in amino acids: CASSQGRDRAWATQYF. DNA of the CDR3: TGTGCCAGCAGCCAAGGCCGGGACAGGGCTTGGGCGACCCAGTACTTC.

This sequence joins TRBV19 and TRBJ2-7, with TRBD1 matching over 8 bases. J was trimmed by 4 bases and V by 0 bases; bases with no gene match: 5. The CDR3 has 15 residues. In germline, CDR1 is LNHDA, CDR2 SQIVND (reference sequence). CDR3 DNA: TGTGCCAGTAGTATAGACGGCAGGGGGCGGTACGAGCAGTACTTC. Protein product: CASSIDGRGRYEQYF.